The T cell receptor beta chain described here comes from a study of vaccination effects on CD4 cells after COVID-19. Sequencing followed a ViraFEST assay step that expanded antigen-specific CD4+ T cells with viral peptide pools. The authors isolated CD4+ T cells after less than eleven days of culture. Of the BNT162b2 and mRNA-1273 vaccines, participants received two doses of one or the other. The germline V gene encodes CDR1 LNHDA and CDR2 SQIVND (reference sequence). There are 15 residues in the CDR3. V was shortened by 6 bases and J by 2 bases, with 15 bases between the two germline ends. Measured with immunoSEQ multiplex PCR; TCRdb has only the in-frame clones, and not every one. The sample has 25,000 to 30,000 clones, about 69% seen once. With respect to this clone: Its antigen is undetermined.

The rearrangement joins TRBV19 to TRBJ2-3, with TRBD1 as a possible D gene (6 bases). The specimen was CD4+ T cells from PBMCs cultured with HCoV-NL63 spike peptides, collected after COVID-19 vaccination. The TCR comes from a human donor who received a COVID-19 vaccine. This chain's CDR3 is CASRLGQGHTDTQYF. CDR3 bases: TGTGCCAGTAGGCTAGGGCAGGGGCACACAGATACGCAGTATTTT.